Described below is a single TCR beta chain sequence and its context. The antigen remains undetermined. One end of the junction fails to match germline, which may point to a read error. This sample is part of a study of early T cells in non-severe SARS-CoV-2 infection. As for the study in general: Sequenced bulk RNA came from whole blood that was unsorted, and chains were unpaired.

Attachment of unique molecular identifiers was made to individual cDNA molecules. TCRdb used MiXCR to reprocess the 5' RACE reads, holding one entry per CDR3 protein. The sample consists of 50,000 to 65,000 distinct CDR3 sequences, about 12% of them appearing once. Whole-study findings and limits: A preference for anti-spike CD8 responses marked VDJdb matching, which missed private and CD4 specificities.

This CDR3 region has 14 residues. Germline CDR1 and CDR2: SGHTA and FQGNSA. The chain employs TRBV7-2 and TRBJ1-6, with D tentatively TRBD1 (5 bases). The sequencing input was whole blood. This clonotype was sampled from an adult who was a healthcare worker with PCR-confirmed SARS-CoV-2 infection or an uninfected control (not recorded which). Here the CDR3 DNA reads TGTGCCAGCAGACCGGGACCGGACAATTCACTCCTCCACTTT. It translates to CASRPGPDNSLLHF.